These 15 T cell receptor beta chains share one sample of origin, sequenced in a study of CD8+ T cells in alopecia areata. Reverse transcribed after extraction, RNA yielded cDNA as the sequencing template. The data were produced by immunoSEQ multiplex PCR, yet TCRdb's version contains in-frame clones alone and is incomplete. The sample carries 140,000 to 150,000 clones, roughly half recorded once. The material was CD4+ T cells sorted from blood, obtained at week 0. The receptor source for this set is a human donor with alopecia areata.

The genes are TRBV2 and TRBJ1-2, with D perhaps matching TRBD1 (5 bases). The V gene's germline CDR1 is SNHLY and CDR2 FYNNEI. CDR3 size: 13 residues. Between the trimmed V and J ends, which lost 6 bases and 7 bases, there was a span of 15 bases. In DNA form, the CDR3 reads TGTGCCAGCAGCCGGGACCACCGCTCTGGCTACACCTTC. It codes for CASSRDHRSGYTF.

This clone was counted only a few times. The rearrangement joins TRBV27 to TRBJ2-7; possibly TRBD1 for D (5 bases). Trimming removed 5 bases from V and 2 bases from J, with 13 bases in between. The CDR3 contains 14 residues. Germline V lookup: CDR1 MNHEY, CDR2 SMNVEV (reference sequence). The CDR3 DNA is TGTGCCAGCAGTCAATCGACAGTTCCCTACGAGCAGTACTTC. Translated, it gives CASSQSTVPYEQYF.

The J gene is TRBJ2-1, the V gene TRBV18; 8 positions agree with TRBD2. Germline values: CDR1 KGHSH, CDR2 LQKENI. CDR3 length: 16 residues. Trimming cost V 5 bases and J 0 bases; bases outside gene matches: 6. This chain's CDR3 is CASSSTSGSSYNEQFF. CDR3 sequence (DNA): TGTGCCAGCTCATCCACTAGCGGCAGCTCCTACAATGAGCAGTTCTTC.

The chain recombines TRBV2 with TRBJ2-5, with D possibly matching TRBD1 (6 bases). V was trimmed by 10 bases and J by 2 bases, leaving 11 bases between them. Per germline, CDR1 SNHLY and CDR2 FYNNEI. The CDR3 runs to 12 residues. CDR3 protein: CAIRTAQETQYF. The CDR3, as DNA: TGTGCCATAAGGACAGCGCAAGAGACCCAGTACTTC.

V gene TRBV6-1 combines with J gene TRBJ2-5, with 10 positions matching TRBD2. Germline V gene data show CDR1 as MNHNS and CDR2 as SASEGT. V was clipped by 4 bases and J by 2 bases; unmatched bases: 4. The CDR3 covers 15 residues. The CDR3 DNA reads as TGTGCCAGCAGTGGGGGACTAGCGTTGCAAGAGACCCAGTACTTC. Its translation: CASSGGLALQETQYF.

This clone has a handful of counts. This chain links TRBV29-1 with TRBJ2-4; D unresolved. V was pared by 4 bases and J by 0 bases, with 16 bases between. This CDR3 contains 16 residues. The germline gives CDR1 SQVTM, CDR2 ANQGSEA. CDR3 sequence (DNA): TGCAGCGTTGCGCGCGTAGGCGGCCGAGCCAAAAACATTCAGTACTTC. Protein product: CSVARVGGRAKNIQYF.

The V call is TRBV19, the J call TRBJ2-2, with D hard to call. V shed 9 bases and J shed 1 base, with 9 bases lying between them. Germline CDR1 and CDR2: LNHDA and SQIVND (reference sequence). The CDR3 extends over 13 amino acids. CDR3 residues: CASPRGNTGELFF. CDR3 in DNA: TGTGCCAGCCCTAGAGGGAACACCGGGGAGCTGTTTTTT.

In this sample, this clone turned up a few times. The genes are TRBV7-2 and TRBJ1-2, with 10 bases that match TRBD1. CDR3 size: 14 residues. Per the germline V gene, CDR1 is SGHTA and CDR2 is FQGNSA. The trim removed 1 base at V and 8 bases at J, leaving 4 bases unmatched. CDR3: CASSLGTGGGGYTF. CDR3 DNA sequence: TGTGCCAGCAGCTTAGGGACAGGGGGTGGCGGCTACACCTTC.

This chain links TRBV5-1 with TRBJ2-1, with a weak D call TRBD1 (5 bases). Germline V gives CDR1 SGHRS, CDR2 YFSETQ. The V end was cut by 5 bases, the J end by 0 bases, with 9 bases between. CDR3 length: 14 amino acids. CDR3 nucleotide sequence: TGCGCCAGCAGTCAGGGAAACTCCTACAATGAGCAGTTCTTC. Amino acid sequence: CASSQGNSYNEQFF. The entire variable domain, with the rest obtained from reference TRBV5-1 and TRBJ2-1, is as follows: KAGVTQTPRYLIKTRGQQVTLSCSPISGHRSVSWYQQTPGQGLQFLFEYFSETQRNKGNFPGRFSGRQFSNSRSEMNVSTLELGDSALYLCASSQGNSYNEQFFGPGTRLTVL.

This clone came up a few times. The CDR3 protein is CASSLQSLSAQYF. The CDR3 DNA follows: TGTGCCAGCAGCCTCCAGAGTCTGTCGGCGCAGTACTTC. The gene calls are TRBV2 and TRBJ2-7; D gene unclear. CDR1 and CDR2 (germline): SNHLY, FYNNEI. The CDR3 loop spans 13 amino acids. Between the trimmed V and J ends, which lost 6 bases and 9 bases, there was a span of 18 bases.

The chain joins TRBV4-3 to TRBJ2-7, with a tentative D call TRBD2 (6 bases). CDR3 length: 15 amino acids. The ends were cut back, 1 base at V and 3 bases at J, with 13 bases in the middle. Germline V lookup: CDR1 LGHNA, CDR2 YSLEER. CDR3 loop: CASSQGAGYDYEQYF. The CDR3 coding sequence is TGCGCCAGCAGCCAAGGGGCGGGATATGACTACGAGCAGTACTTC.

This clone appeared a few times. J is TRBJ2-5 and V is TRBV7-2, with D maybe TRBD2 (7 bases). The V end lost 4 bases, the J end lost 5 bases, and 17 bases lay between the germline ends. The V gene's germline CDR1 is SGHTA and CDR2 FQGNSA. This CDR3 spans 15 amino acids. CDR3 residues: CASSSRGGGVETQYF. CDR3 in DNA: TGTGCCAGCAGCTCCCGGGGAGGGGGAGTTGAGACCCAGTACTTC.

This clone was observed a handful of times. The chain has TRBV5-1 and TRBJ2-3; possible D gene TRBD2, 5 bases. The CDR3 spans 15 residues. Germline loops: CDR1 SGHRS, CDR2 YFSETQ. V was clipped by 4 bases and J by 0 bases, with 12 bases between them. The CDR3 region is CASSGWTASTDTQYF. As DNA, the CDR3 is TGCGCCAGCAGCGGATGGACTGCTAGCACAGATACGCAGTATTTT.

The chain employs TRBV30 and TRBJ1-2; a possible D gene is TRBD1 (6 bases). CDR3 length: 12 residues. Trimming removed 4 bases from V and 4 bases from J, with 10 bases in between. Germline-derived CDR1 and CDR2 are GTSNPN and SVGIG (reference sequence). Written as DNA, the CDR3 is TGTGCCTGGAAGGACAGCTCCTATGGCTACACCTTC. This codes for CAWKDSSYGYTF.

The chain employs TRBV30 and TRBJ1-2, with a possible D match to TRBD1 (6 bases). Trimming took 5 bases from V and 8 from J, leaving 21 bases between them. Germline values: CDR1 GTSNPN, CDR2 SVGIG (reference sequence). The CDR3 is made up of 14 amino acids. DNA of the CDR3: TGTGCCTGGGACTCGACAGGCGGGAGAGAGGGCTACACCTTC. It encodes CAWDSTGGREGYTF. Drawing the rest from reference TRBV30 and TRBJ1-2, the complete variable domain is SQTIHQWPATLVQPVGSPLSLECTVEGTSNPNLYWYRQAAGRGLQLLFYSVGIGQISSEVPQNLSASRPQDRQFILSSKKLLLSDSGFYLCAWDSTGGREGYTFGSGTRLTVV.